Listed below are T cell receptor beta chains from one sample, sequenced in a study of blood T cell repertoires in COVID-19. The repertoire was sequenced with immunoSEQ multiplex PCR; TCRdb's copy has only in-frame clones and lacks some. The sample consists of about 180,000 clones, about four fifths of them appearing once. The sequenced material came from peripheral blood. The receptors originated from a woman in her fifties or sixties with COVID-19, enrolled during active disease. The CDR3 runs from the conserved cysteine through the conserved F or W. D genes are given only for firm matches. For some rows the clone size is stated as once, few or many, or as a class when expanded; others skip it.

d_call clone_size j_call v_call cdr3_nt cdr3_aa
TRBD2 - TRBJ2-3 TRBV3-1/TRBV3-2 TGTGCCAGCAGCCAAGATCTTGTCGAGCGGGGTTTTGCCCCCACAGATACGCAGTATTTT CASSQDLVERGFAPTDTQYF
TRBD2 once TRBJ2-3 TRBV19 TGTGCCAGTAGCGGAGGACTAGCGAAAGATACGCAGTATTTT CASSGGLAKDTQYF
TRBD1 - TRBJ1-4 TRBV19 TGTGCCAGTAGTACCGGGACAGCTAATGAAAAACTGTTTTTT CASSTGTANEKLFF
- few TRBJ1-6 TRBV5-3 TGTGCCAGAAGCTTGGATCAGAACCTTAATTCACCCCTCCACTTT CARSLDQNLNSPLHF
TRBD1 - TRBJ1-6 TRBV14 TGTGCCAGCAGCTTACGTTCGGGACAGGGCACCTCACCCCTCCACTTT CASSLRSGQGTSPLHF
TRBD2 - TRBJ2-5 TRBV27 TGTGCCAGCAGTTTATTTGGACGGGGGGGCGGTCATCAAGAGACCCAGTACTTC CASSLFGRGGGHQETQYF
- - TRBJ1-1 TRBV6-4 TGTGCCAGGGACCGGACTCAAGCTTTCTTT CARDRTQAFF
- few TRBJ2-5 TRBV7-2 TGTGCCAGCAGCACCGGAGGGGGGGTAGAGACCCAGTACTTC CASSTGGGVETQYF
TRBD2 - TRBJ2-7 TRBV27 TGTGCCAGCAGTCCTACCTCCGGACTAGCGGGAGTACGATACGAGCAGTACTTC CASSPTSGLAGVRYEQYF
- - TRBJ2-3 TRBV6-1 TGTGCCAGCAGTGATCAGGTGGATACGCAGTATTTT CASSDQVDTQYF
- - TRBJ1-4 TRBV5-1 TGCGCCAGCAGCTTACAGGGTAGGGAAAAACTGTTTTTT CASSLQGREKLFF
- once TRBJ2-3 TRBV15 TGTGCCACCAGCAGAGGGACTGCCAGCACAGATACGCAGTATTTT CATSRGTASTDTQYF
TRBD1 - TRBJ2-7 TRBV27 TGTGCCAGCAGTGCCCCTGGGGACAGCTCCTACGAGCAGTACTTC CASSAPGDSSYEQYF
- few TRBJ1-3 TRBV14 TGTGCCAGCAGCCAAGATCTAGGTGGAAACACCATATATTTT CASSQDLGGNTIYF
- few TRBJ2-1 TRBV11-2 TGTGCCAGCAGCTTAGCAGGTGGTGAGCAGTTCTTC CASSLAGGEQFF
- - TRBJ2-2 TRBV5-1 TGCGCCAGCCAAACTAGAGCCTCCAGCACCGGGGAGCTGTTTTTT CASQTRASSTGELFF
TRBD1 few TRBJ1-1 TRBV5-1 TGCGCCAGCAGCACCGGGACAGGGAACAGGGACACTGAAGCTTTCTTT CASSTGTGNRDTEAFF
TRBD2 - TRBJ2-1 TRBV11-1 TGTGCCAGCAGCATGTCCGGGACTAGCGACTACAATGAGCAGTTCTTC CASSMSGTSDYNEQFF
TRBD1 - TRBJ1-6 TRBV3-1/TRBV3-2 TGTGCCAGCAGCCAAGCCGGGACAGGGAATTCACCCCTCCACTTT CASSQAGTGNSPLHF
- - TRBJ1-4 TRBV19 TGTGCCAGTAGGACTGGGAGATTCTATAACGAAAAACTGTTTTTT CASRTGRFYNEKLFF
TRBD1 - TRBJ1-2 TRBV19 TGTGCCAGTAGTCCAACACAGGGGGCTGGTAGCTATGGCTACACCTTC CASSPTQGAGSYGYTF
- - TRBJ2-2 TRBV9 TGTGCCAGCCATGTCTCGGCAGGTCCGGGAACCGGGGAGCTGTTTTTT CASHVSAGPGTGELFF
TRBD1 - TRBJ1-5 TRBV19 TGTGCCAGTACCTCCAGACAGGGAGTAAGCAATCAGCCCCAGCATTTT CASTSRQGVSNQPQHF
- - TRBJ2-1 TRBV5-4 TGTGCCAGCAGCTTGGAGAAGAGCTCCTACAATGAGCAGTTCTTC CASSLEKSSYNEQFF
- once TRBJ2-3 TRBV4-2 TGTGCCAGCAGCCAAGACCTTCCCACAGATACGCAGTATTTT CASSQDLPTDTQYF
- - TRBJ2-5 TRBV5-1 TGCGCCAGCAGCTTGGCGCAGGCCCTAGAGACCCAGTACTTC CASSLAQALETQYF
TRBD1 - TRBJ2-1 TRBV5-1 TGCGCCAGCAGCTCGTCCGGGACAGGGGTCTACAATGAGCAGTTCTTC CASSSSGTGVYNEQFF
- once TRBJ1-3 TRBV7-2 TGTGCCAGCAGCTTAGCCTCGATGGGGGCCGGGGACACCATATATTTT CASSLASMGAGDTIYF
- - TRBJ2-7 TRBV11-2 TGTGCCAGCAGCTTTACAGTCTCTTCCCATCCATACGAGCAGTACTTC CASSFTVSSHPYEQYF
TRBD1 - TRBJ1-2 TRBV19 TGTGCCAGTAGTACTCCTACAGGGGGCTTCGGCTATGGCTACACCTTC CASSTPTGGFGYGYTF
- - TRBJ1-1 TRBV18 TGTGCCACCCAACAGGACAGGAACACTGAAGCTTTCTTT CATQQDRNTEAFF
TRBD2 - TRBJ2-2 TRBV7-6 TGTGCCAGCAGCGTACGGACTAGCGGGAAAGTTGGCGGGGAGCTGTTTTTT CASSVRTSGKVGGELFF
- - TRBJ2-2 TRBV11-3 TGTGCCAGCAGCTTAGAATTGGTGACAGCGAACACCGGGGAGCTGTTTTTT CASSLELVTANTGELFF
- - TRBJ2-1 TRBV3-1/TRBV3-2 TGTGCCAGCAGCCAAGACCGCCGACAGCGCCTTAGATCCCTAGGGTACAATGAGCAGTTCTTC CASSQDRRQRLRSLGYNEQFF
- - TRBJ1-6 TRBV3-1/TRBV3-2 TGTGCCAGCAGCCACATGAATAGTTATTCACCCCTCCACTTT CASSHMNSYSPLHF
TRBD2 - TRBJ2-1 TRBV27 TGTGCCAGCAGTTTATCCCCTAGCGGGATCTACAATGAGCAGTTCTTC CASSLSPSGIYNEQFF
- few TRBJ2-3 TRBV9 TGTGCCAGCAGCACCCCGAGGGAGACAGATACGCAGTATTTT CASSTPRETDTQYF
- - TRBJ2-5 TRBV15 TGTGCCACCAGCAGAGGGGGGCGAGAGACCCAGTACTTC CATSRGGRETQYF
TRBD1 - TRBJ2-5 TRBV29-1 TGCAGCGTTGAAGGCGCGACAGGGGGGCAAGAGACCCAGTACTTC CSVEGATGGQETQYF
TRBD2 - TRBJ2-4 TRBV28 TGTGCCAGCAGTTTATGGGCTAGCGGGGGTCTGAACATTCAGTACTTC CASSLWASGGLNIQYF
- - TRBJ1-3 TRBV6-6 TGTGCCAGCAGCCTAGGGGGGGGGCTTGGAAACACCATATATTTT CASSLGGGLGNTIYF
- - TRBJ2-5 TRBV21-1 TGTGCCAGCCCTCCGACTCCGGGACAGACGCACCTGGAGACCCAGTACTTC CASPPTPGQTHLETQYF
TRBD1 few TRBJ2-2 TRBV2 TGTGCCAGCACCCAGGACAGGGCGAGGGGAGCCGGGGAGCTGTTTTTT CASTQDRARGAGELFF
- - TRBJ2-5 TRBV9 TGTGCCAGCAGCGCTAGGGGGTGGGGAGCCCAGTACTTC CASSARGWGAQYF